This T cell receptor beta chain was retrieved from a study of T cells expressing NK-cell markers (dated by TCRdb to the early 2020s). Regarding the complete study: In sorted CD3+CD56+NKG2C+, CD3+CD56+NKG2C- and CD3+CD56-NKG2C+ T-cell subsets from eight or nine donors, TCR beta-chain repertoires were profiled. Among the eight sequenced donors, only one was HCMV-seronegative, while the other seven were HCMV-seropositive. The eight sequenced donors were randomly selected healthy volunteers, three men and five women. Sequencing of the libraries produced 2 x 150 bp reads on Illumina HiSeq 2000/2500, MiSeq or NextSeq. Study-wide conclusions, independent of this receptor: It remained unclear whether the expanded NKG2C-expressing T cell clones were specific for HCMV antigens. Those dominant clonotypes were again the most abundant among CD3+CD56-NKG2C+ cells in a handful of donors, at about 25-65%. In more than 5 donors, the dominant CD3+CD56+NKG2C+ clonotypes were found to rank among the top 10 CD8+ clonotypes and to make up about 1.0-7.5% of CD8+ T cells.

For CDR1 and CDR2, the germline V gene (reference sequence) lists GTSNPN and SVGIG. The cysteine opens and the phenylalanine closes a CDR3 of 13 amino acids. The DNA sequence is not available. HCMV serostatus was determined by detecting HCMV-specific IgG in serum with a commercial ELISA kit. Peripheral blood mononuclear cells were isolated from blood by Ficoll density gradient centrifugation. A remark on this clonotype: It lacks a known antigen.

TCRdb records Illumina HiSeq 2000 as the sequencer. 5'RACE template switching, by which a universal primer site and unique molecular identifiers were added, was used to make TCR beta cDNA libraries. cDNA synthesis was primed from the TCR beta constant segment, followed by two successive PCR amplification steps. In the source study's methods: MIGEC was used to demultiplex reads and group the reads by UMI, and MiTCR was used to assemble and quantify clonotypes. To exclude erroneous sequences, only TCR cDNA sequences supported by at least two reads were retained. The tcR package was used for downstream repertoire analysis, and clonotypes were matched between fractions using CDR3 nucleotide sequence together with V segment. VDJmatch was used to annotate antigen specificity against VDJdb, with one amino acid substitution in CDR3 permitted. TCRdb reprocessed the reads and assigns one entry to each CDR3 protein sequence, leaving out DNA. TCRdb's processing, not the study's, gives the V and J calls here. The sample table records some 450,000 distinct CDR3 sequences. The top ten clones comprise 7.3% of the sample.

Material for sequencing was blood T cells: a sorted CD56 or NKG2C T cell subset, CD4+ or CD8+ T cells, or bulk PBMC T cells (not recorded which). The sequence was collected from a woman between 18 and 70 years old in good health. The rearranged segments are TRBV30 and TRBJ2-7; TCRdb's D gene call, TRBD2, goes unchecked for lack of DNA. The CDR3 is CAWMGFGTYEQYF.